This is a list of T cell receptor beta chains from one sample in a study of blood T cell repertoires in COVID-19. This table comes from immunoSEQ multiplex PCR, and its TCRdb copy is limited to in-frame clones, with some not included. Among 100,000 to 120,000 clones listed, about 75% were seen once. Sequencing input: peripheral blood. These receptors all stem from a woman aged 80 or over with active or convalescent COVID-19. Each CDR3 is given with its conserved first and last residue. A D gene is named only where the DNA matches it firmly. Only part of the rows carry a size: once, few, many, or a class if the clone is expanded.

NA | TRBJ2-1 | 14 | TRBV5-1 | NA | CASSLAGGMNEQFF | TGCGCCAGCAGCTTGGCCGGAGGGATGAATGAGCAGTTCTTC
NA | TRBJ1-2 | 14 | TRBV3-1/TRBV3-2 | TRBD1 | CASSTGQGLYGYTF | TGTGCCAGCAGCACGGGACAGGGCCTCTATGGCTACACCTTC
NA | TRBJ2-1 | 15 | TRBV6-5 | TRBD2 | CASSKGLAGGNEQFF | TGTGCCAGCTCAAAGGGACTAGCGGGAGGTAATGAGCAGTTCTTC
NA | TRBJ2-1 | 19 | TRBV27 | TRBD1 | CASSSPTGQGQSSYNEQFF | TGTGCCAGCAGTTCCCCAACGGGACAGGGTCAAAGCTCCTACAATGAGCAGTTCTTC
NA | TRBJ2-1 | 13 | TRBV6-5 | NA | CASRPFGANEQFF | TGTGCCAGCAGGCCGTTCGGAGCCAATGAGCAGTTCTTC
NA | TRBJ1-5 | 18 | TRBV21-1 | NA | CASSKVRTGEYFNQPQHF | TGTGCCAGCAGCAAAGTAAGGACAGGGGAATATTTCAATCAGCCCCAGCATTTT
NA | TRBJ2-7 | 15 | TRBV9 | NA | CASSPRTVQPDEQYF | TGTGCCAGCAGCCCCCGGACAGTCCAACCCGACGAGCAGTACTTC
once | TRBJ1-4 | 16 | TRBV18 | TRBD1 | CASSPAGTATNEKLFF | TGTGCCAGCTCACCAGCCGGGACAGCAACTAATGAAAAACTGTTTTTT
NA | TRBJ1-6 | 14 | TRBV9 | NA | CASSVQDYNSPLHF | TGTGCCAGCAGCGTACAGGACTATAATTCACCCCTCCACTTT
NA | TRBJ2-1 | 17 | TRBV5-1 | TRBD1 | CASSRSGTVSSYNEQFF | TGCGCCAGCAGCAGATCCGGGACAGTAAGCTCCTACAATGAGCAGTTCTTC
NA | TRBJ2-5 | 13 | TRBV2 | TRBD2 | CASRSGTRWAQYF | TGTGCCAGCAGGAGCGGGACCCGTTGGGCCCAGTACTTC
NA | TRBJ2-1 | 17 | TRBV2 | TRBD2 | CASSDQREPLPYNEQFF | TGTGCCAGCAGTGATCAGCGGGAGCCACTTCCCTACAATGAGCAGTTCTTC
NA | TRBJ2-4 | 15 | TRBV3-1/TRBV3-2 | NA | CASSQGVQGGNIQYF | TGTGCCAGCAGCCAAGGGGTACAGGGTGGAAACATTCAGTACTTC
NA | TRBJ2-4 | 20 | TRBV7-2 | TRBD2 | CASSLAGASGRTVAKNIQYF | TGTGCCAGCAGCTTAGCGGGCGCTAGCGGGAGGACCGTAGCCAAAAACATTCAGTACTTC
NA | TRBJ2-7 | 14 | TRBV5-1 | NA | CASSLRQGSYEQYF | TGCGCCAGCAGCTTGCGGCAGGGCTCCTACGAGCAGTACTTC
NA | TRBJ2-7 | 19 | TRBV4-3 | TRBD1 | CASSQFRSPGGEGSYEQYF | TGCGCCAGCAGCCAATTCCGATCCCCAGGGGGTGAGGGCTCCTACGAGCAGTACTTC
NA | TRBJ1-5 | 12 | TRBV20-1 | NA | CSASRGQQPQHF | TGCAGTGCTAGTCGGGGACAACAGCCCCAGCATTTT
NA | TRBJ2-1 | 15 | TRBV11-2 | TRBD2 | CASSILAGVRNEQFF | TGTGCCAGCAGCATCCTAGCGGGAGTACGCAATGAGCAGTTCTTC
NA | TRBJ1-3 | 14 | TRBV28 | NA | CASSLGSSGNTIYF | TGTGCCAGCAGTTTAGGCAGCTCTGGAAACACCATATATTTT
NA | TRBJ2-6 | 13 | TRBV2 | TRBD2 | CARTSGEAKVLTF | TGTGCCAGAACTAGCGGGGAAGCTAAAGTCCTGACTTTC
NA | TRBJ1-5 | 15 | TRBV6-6 | TRBD1 | CASSFRTGESQPQHF | TGTGCCAGCAGTTTCCGGACAGGGGAGTCACAGCCCCAGCATTTT
NA | TRBJ2-3 | 14 | TRBV25-1 | NA | CASMDRLSTDTQYF | TGTGCCAGCATGGACAGACTAAGCACAGATACGCAGTATTTT
NA | TRBJ2-3 | 14 | TRBV7-9 | NA | CASSLPGGTDTQYF | TGTGCCAGCAGCCTACCAGGGGGCACAGATACGCAGTATTTT